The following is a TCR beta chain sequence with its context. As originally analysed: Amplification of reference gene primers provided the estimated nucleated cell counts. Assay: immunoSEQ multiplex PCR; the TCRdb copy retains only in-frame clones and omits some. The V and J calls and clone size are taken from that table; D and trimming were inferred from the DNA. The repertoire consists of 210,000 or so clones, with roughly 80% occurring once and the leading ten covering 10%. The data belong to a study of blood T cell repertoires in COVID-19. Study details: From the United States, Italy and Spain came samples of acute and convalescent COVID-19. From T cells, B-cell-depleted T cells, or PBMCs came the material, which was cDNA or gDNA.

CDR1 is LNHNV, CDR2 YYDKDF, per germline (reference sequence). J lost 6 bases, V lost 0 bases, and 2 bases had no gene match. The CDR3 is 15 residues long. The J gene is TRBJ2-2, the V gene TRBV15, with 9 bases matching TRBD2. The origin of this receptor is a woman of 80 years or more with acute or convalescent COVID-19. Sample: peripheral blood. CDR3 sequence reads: CATSRDASGAGELFF. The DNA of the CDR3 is TGTGCCACCAGCAGAGATGCTAGCGGGGCCGGGGAGCTGTTTTTT.